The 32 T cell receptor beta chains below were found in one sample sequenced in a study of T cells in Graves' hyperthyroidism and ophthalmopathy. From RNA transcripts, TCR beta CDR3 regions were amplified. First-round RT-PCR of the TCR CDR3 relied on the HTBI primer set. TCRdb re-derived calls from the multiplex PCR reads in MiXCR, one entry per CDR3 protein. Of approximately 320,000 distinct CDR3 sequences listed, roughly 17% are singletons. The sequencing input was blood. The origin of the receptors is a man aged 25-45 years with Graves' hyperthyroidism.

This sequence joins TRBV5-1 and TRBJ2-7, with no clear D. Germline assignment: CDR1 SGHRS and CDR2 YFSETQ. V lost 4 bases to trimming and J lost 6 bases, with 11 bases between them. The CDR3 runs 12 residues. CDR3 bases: TGCGCCAGCAGCCCCACGAGGTTCGAGCAGTACTTC. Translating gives CASSPTRFEQYF. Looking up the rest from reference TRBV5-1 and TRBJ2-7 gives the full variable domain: KAGVTQTPRYLIKTRGQQVTLSCSPISGHRSVSWYQQTPGQGLQFLFEYFSETQRNKGNFPGRFSGRQFSNSRSEMNVSTLELGDSALYLCASSPTRFEQYFGPGTRLTVT.

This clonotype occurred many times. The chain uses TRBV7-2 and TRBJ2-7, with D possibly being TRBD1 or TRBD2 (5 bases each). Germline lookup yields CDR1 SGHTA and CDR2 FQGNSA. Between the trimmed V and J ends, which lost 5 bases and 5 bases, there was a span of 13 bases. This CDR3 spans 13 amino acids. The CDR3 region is CASSTYWGNEQYF. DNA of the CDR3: TGTGCCAGCAGCACATATTGGGGGAACGAGCAGTACTTC.

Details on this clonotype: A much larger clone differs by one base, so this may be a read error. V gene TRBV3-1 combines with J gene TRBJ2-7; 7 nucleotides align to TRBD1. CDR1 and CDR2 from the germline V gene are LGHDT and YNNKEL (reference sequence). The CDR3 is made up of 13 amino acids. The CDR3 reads CASSADRRYERYF. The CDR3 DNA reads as TGTGCCAGCAGCGCGGACAGGCGCTACGAGCGGTACTTC.

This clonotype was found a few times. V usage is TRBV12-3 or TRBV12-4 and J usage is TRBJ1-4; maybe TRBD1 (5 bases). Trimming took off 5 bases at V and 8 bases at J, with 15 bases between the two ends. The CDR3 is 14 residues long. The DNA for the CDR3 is TGTGCCAGCAGTCTCGAGGGGCTCGGGGAAAAACTGTTTTTT. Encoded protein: CASSLEGLGEKLFF.

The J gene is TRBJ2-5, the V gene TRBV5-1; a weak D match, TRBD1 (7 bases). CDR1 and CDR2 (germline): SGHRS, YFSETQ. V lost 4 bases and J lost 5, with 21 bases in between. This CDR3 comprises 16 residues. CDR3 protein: CASSAGTAQLGETQYF. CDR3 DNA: TGCGCCAGCAGCGCGGGGACAGCCCAATTAGGGGAGACCCAGTACTTC.

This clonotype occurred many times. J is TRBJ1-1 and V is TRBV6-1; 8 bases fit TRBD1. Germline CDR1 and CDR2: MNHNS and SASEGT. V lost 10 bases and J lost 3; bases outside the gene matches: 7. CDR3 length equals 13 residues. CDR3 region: CATTDREDTEAFF. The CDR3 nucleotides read TGTGCCACTACGGACAGGGAGGACACTGAAGCTTTCTTT.

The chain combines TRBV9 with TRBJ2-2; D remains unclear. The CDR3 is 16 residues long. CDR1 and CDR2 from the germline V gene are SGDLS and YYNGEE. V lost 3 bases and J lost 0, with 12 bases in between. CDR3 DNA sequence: TGTGCCAGCAGCGATCTTCTAGGGTCGAACACCGGGGAGCTGTTTTTT. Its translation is CASSDLLGSNTGELFF.

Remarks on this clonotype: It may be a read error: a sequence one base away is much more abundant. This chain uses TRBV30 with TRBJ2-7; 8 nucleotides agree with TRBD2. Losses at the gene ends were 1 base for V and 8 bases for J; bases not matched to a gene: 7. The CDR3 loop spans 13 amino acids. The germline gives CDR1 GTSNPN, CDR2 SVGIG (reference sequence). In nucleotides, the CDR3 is TGTGCCTGGAGTGCGCTAGCGGGTCCGAAGCAGTACTTC. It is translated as CAWSALAGPKQYF.

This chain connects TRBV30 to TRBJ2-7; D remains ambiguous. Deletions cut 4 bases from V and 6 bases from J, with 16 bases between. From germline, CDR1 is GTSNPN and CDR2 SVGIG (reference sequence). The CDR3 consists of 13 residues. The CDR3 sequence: CAWNVSAPGEQYF. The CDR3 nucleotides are TGTGCCTGGAATGTAAGTGCCCCAGGCGAGCAGTACTTC.

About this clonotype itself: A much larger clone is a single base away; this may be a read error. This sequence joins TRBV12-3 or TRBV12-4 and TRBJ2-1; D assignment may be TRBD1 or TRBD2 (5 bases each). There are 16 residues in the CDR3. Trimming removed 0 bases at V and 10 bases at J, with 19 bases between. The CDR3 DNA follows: TGTGCCAGCAGTTTAGCGCTGGCCTCGGGGCTTGGCGAGCAGTTCTTC. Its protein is CASSLALASGLGEQFF.

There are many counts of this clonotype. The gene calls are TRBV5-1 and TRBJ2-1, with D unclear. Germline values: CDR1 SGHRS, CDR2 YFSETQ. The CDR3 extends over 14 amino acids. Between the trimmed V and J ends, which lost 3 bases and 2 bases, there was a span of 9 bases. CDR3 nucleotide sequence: TGCGCCAGCAGCTCGGAGACCGCCTACAATGAGCAGTTCTTC. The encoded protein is CASSSETAYNEQFF.

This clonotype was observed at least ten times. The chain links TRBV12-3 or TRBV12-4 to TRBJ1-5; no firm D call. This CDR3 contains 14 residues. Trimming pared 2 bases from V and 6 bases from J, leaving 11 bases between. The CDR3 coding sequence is TGTGCCAGCAGTTTACTGGGAATAGTTCAGCCCCAGCATTTT. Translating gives CASSLLGIVQPQHF.

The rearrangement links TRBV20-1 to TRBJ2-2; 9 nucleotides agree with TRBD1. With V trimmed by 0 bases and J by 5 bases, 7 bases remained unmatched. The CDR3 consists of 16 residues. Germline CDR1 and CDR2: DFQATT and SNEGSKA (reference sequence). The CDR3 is CSARDRRTGETGELFF. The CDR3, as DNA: TGCAGTGCTAGAGATCGCAGGACAGGGGAAACCGGGGAGCTGTTTTTT.

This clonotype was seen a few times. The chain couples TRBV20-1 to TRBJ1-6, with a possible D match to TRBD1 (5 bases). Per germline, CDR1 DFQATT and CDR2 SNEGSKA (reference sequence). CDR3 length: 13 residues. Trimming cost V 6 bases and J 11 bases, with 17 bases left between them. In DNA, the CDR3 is TGCAGTGCCACCCCTCGCGGGGGGGCACCCCTCCACTTT. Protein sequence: CSATPRGGAPLHF.

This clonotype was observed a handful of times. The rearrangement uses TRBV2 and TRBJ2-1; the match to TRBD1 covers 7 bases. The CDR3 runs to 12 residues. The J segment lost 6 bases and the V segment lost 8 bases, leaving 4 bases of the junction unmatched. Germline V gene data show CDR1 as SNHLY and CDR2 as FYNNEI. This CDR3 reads CASRQGGNEQFF. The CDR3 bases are TGTGCCAGCCGACAGGGCGGCAATGAGCAGTTCTTC.

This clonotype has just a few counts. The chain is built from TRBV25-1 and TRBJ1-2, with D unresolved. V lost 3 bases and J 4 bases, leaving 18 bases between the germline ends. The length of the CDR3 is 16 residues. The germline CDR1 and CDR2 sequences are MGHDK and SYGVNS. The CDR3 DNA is TGTGCCAGCAGTGACCTTACATCCGGAGGAATCTATGGCTACACCTTC. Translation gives CASSDLTSGGIYGYTF.

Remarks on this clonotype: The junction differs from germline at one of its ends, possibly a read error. Here the CDR3 reads CASSVNDGDGRDF. Written as DNA, the CDR3 is TGCGCCAGCAGCGTGAACGACGGAGACGGTAGGGACTTC. The rearrangement joins TRBV5-1 to TRBJ2-5; D unresolved. CDR1 and CDR2 from the germline V gene are SGHRS and YFSETQ. This CDR3 is 13 amino acids long.

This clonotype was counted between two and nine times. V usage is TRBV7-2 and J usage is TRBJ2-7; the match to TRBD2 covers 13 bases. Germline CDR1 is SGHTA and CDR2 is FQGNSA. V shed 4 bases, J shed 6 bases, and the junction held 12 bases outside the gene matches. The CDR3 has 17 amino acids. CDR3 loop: CASSSRQGLAGMSEQYF. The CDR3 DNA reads TGTGCCAGCAGCTCCCGACAGGGACTAGCGGGAATGTCCGAGCAGTACTTC.

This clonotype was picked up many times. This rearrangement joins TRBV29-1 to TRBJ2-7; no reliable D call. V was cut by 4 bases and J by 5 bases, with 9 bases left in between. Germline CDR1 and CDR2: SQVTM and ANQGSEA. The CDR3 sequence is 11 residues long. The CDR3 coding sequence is TGCAGCGTTGGCGGTTTTCACGAGCAGTACTTC. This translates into CSVGGFHEQYF.

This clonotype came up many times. Written as DNA, the CDR3 is TGTGCCAGCAGGCGTCGTTACGGAGCGGACTCCTACAATGAGCAGTTCTTC. It specifies CASRRRYGADSYNEQFF. V gene TRBV2 combines with J gene TRBJ2-1; a weak D match, TRBD2 (5 bases). V shed 6 bases and J shed 0 bases, with 18 bases lying between them. The CDR3 sequence is 17 residues long. Germline V gene data show CDR1 as SNHLY and CDR2 as FYNNEI.

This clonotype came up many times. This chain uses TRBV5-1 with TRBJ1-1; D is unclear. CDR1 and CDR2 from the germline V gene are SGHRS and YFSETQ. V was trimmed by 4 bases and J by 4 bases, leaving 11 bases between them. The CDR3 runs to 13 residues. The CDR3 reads CASSAPEGTEAFF. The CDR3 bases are TGCGCCAGCAGCGCCCCTGAAGGCACTGAAGCTTTCTTT.

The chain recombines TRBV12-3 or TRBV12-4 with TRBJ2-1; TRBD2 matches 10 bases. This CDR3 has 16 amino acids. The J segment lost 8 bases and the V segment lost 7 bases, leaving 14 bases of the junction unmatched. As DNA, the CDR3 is TGTGCCAGCACCAAAAGAGCAGCGGGAGGGCCGTATGAGCAGTTCTTC. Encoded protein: CASTKRAAGGPYEQFF.

CDR3 region: CASSSNTGTGGGGYTF. CDR3 nucleotide sequence: TGTGCCAGCAGCTCAAACACCGGGACAGGGGGTGGTGGCTACACCTTC. The rearrangement joins TRBV9 to TRBJ1-2, with TRBD1 matching over 11 bases. In germline, CDR1 is SGDLS, CDR2 YYNGEE. This CDR3 is 16 amino acids long. After removal of 4 bases from V and 7 bases from J, the junction contained 12 bases not matched to a gene. Looking up the rest from reference TRBV9 and TRBJ1-2 gives the full variable domain: DSGVTQTPKHLITATGQRVTLRCSPRSGDLSVYWYQQSLDQGLQFLIQYYNGEERAKGNILERFSAQQFPDLHSELNLSSLELGDSALYFCASSSNTGTGGGGYTFGSGTRLTVV.

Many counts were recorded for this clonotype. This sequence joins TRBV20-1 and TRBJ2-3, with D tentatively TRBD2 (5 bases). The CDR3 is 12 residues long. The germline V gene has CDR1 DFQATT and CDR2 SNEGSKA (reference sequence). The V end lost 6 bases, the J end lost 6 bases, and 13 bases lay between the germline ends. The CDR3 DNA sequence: TGCAGTGCGTCAGTGGGAGCGGATACGCAGTATTTT. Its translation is CSASVGADTQYF.

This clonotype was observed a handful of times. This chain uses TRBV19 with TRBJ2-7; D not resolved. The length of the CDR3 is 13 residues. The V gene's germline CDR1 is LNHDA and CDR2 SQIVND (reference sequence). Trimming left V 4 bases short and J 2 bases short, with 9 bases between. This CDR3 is CASSKVGTYEQYF. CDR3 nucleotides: TGTGCCAGTAGTAAGGTCGGAACCTACGAGCAGTACTTC.

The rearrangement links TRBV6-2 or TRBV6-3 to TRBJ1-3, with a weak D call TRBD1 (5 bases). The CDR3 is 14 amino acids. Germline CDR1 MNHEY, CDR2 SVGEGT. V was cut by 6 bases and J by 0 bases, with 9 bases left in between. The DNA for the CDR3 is TGTGCCAGCAGGGAGGGGATCTCTGGAAACACCATATATTTT. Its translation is CASREGISGNTIYF.

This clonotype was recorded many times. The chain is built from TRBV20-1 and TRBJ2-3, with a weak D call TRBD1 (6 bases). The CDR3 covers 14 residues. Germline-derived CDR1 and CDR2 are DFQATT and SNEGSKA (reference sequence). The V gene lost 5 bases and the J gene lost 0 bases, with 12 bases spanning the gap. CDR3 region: CSARRDTSTDTQYF. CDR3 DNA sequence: TGCAGTGCTCGCCGGGACACAAGCACAGATACGCAGTATTTT.

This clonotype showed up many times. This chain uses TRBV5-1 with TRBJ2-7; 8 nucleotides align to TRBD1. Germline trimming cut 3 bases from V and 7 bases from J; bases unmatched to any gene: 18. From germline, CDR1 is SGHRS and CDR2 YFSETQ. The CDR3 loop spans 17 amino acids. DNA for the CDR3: TGCGCCAGCAGCTGGGGCCCGCAGGGGGCCTCGACAGAAGAGCAGTACTTC. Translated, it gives CASSWGPQGASTEEQYF.

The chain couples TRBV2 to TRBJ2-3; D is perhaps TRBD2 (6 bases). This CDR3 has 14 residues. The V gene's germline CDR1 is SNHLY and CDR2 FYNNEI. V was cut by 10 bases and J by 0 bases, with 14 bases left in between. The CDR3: CATQWRESTDTQYF. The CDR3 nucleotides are TGTGCCACCCAGTGGAGGGAAAGCACAGATACGCAGTATTTT.

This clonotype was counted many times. As DNA, the CDR3 is TGTGCCAGCAGTCCGACAGGGCCAAATGAAAAACTGTTTTTT. It encodes CASSPTGPNEKLFF. The V call is TRBV6-1, the J call TRBJ1-4; 7 nucleotides align to TRBD1. This CDR3 spans 14 amino acids. Germline V gene lookup returns CDR1 MNHNS and CDR2 SASEGT. The V gene end was trimmed by 5 bases and the J gene end by 5 bases; junction bases not matched to a gene: 5.

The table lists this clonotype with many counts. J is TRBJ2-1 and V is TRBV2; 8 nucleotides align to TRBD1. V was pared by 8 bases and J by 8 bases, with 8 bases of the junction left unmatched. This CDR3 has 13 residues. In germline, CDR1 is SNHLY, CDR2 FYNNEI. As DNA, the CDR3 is TGTGCCAGCCGACAGGGGTATTTCGATGAGCAGTTCTTC. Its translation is CASRQGYFDEQFF.

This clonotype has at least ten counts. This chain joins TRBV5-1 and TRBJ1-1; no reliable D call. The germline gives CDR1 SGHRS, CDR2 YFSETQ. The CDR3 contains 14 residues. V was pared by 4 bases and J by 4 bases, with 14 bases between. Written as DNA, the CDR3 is TGCGCCAGCAGCCCAATCGGGCGGGGCACTGAAGCTTTCTTT. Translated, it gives CASSPIGRGTEAFF.